The TCR beta chain described here comes from a study of T cell clones after liver transplantation. Study-level information: Post-transplant blood was tracked for graft-donor-reactive T cell clones identified in a pre-transplant mixed lymphocyte reaction. Pre-transplant mixed lymphocyte reactions yielded third-party-reactive TCRbeta sequences as comparators for graft-donor-reactive sequences.

As for this clone: As yet, its antigen is unknown.

Whole-study results and caveats: In a couple of subjects, few donor cells limited the measurable donor-reactive repertoire. Donor-reactive sequences fell more than third party-reactive ones, suggesting partial deletion.

The CDR3 contains 17 residues. In germline, CDR1 is SQVTM, CDR2 ANQGSEA. V was clipped by 4 bases and J by 0 bases, with 21 bases between them. Sequenced by immunoSEQ multiplex PCR; TCRdb stores in-frame clones only, minus some. Of fewer than 110,000 clones listed, around 80% are singletons. The rearrangement joins TRBV29-1 to TRBJ1-1; D is possibly TRBD1 (5 bases). This clonotype was sampled from a human patient who received a liver transplant. Some of the T cells may derive from the graft donor. The specimen comprised CD4+ T cells from blood, sampled approximately 43 months after liver transplant. The CDR3 loop reads CSVGGQVAGRMNTEAFF. The CDR3 region has the DNA TGCAGCGTTGGAGGGCAAGTGGCAGGGCGCATGAACACTGAAGCTTTCTTT.